The sequence of this T cell receptor beta chain was determined in a study of control samples from healthy donors and cancer patients. Germline lookup yields CDR1 DFQATT and CDR2 SNEGSKA (reference sequence). Trimming removed 4 bases at V and 2 bases at J, with 6 bases between. CDR3 length: 11 amino acids. Assay used: immunoSEQ multiplex PCR; TCRdb lists only in-frame clones, some missing. Of around 110,000 clones in the sample, 75% to 90% are singletons; the top ten hold around 1.1%. The TCR originated in a woman aged 45-60 years with colorectal cancer. The chain links TRBV20-1 to TRBJ2-7, with D hard to call. The sample consisted of PBMCs. Here the CDR3 DNA reads TGCAGTGCTAAAAGCCCCTACGAGCAGTACTTC. It is translated as CSAKSPYEQYF.